These 27 T cell receptor beta chains share one sample of origin, sequenced in a study of T-cell reconstitution after alpha-beta-depleted transplantation in children. During its preparation, the TCRbeta library received unique molecular identifiers. A single record per CDR3 protein comes from TCRdb applying MiXCR to the PCR reads. The sample includes 670,000 or so distinct CDR3 sequences, roughly 14% of them seen just once. Specimen: PBMCs, collected before TCRalphabeta/CD19-depleted stem cell transplant. The receptors derive from a girl aged 2-9 years with congenital amegakaryocytic thrombocytopenia, due to receive a stem cell transplant.

This clonotype was detected ten times or more. The chain combines TRBV6-1 with TRBJ2-3; D is unclear. Trimming took off 6 bases at V and 2 bases at J, with 15 bases between the two ends. The CDR3 contains 15 residues. Germline V gene sequence: CDR1 MNHNS, CDR2 SASEGT. The CDR3 loop is CASRDRYQFTDTQYF. The CDR3 nucleotides read TGTGCCAGCAGGGACCGGTATCAGTTCACAGATACGCAGTATTTT.

This clonotype has at least ten counts. The rearrangement uses TRBV24-1 and TRBJ2-1, with 12 bases aligning to TRBD2. The CDR3 extends over 17 amino acids. The V gene's germline CDR1 is KGHDR and CDR2 SFDVKD. With V trimmed by 7 bases and J by 5 bases, 11 bases remained unmatched. The CDR3 DNA reads as TGTGCCACCAGCCTAGCGGGAGGGCCCCTAAAAAACAATGAGCAGTTCTTC. Its translation: CATSLAGGPLKNNEQFF.

There are many counts of this clonotype. This rearrangement joins TRBV7-2 to TRBJ2-1; 12 nucleotides match TRBD2. From germline, CDR1 is SGHTA and CDR2 FQGNSA. The CDR3 consists of 17 residues. With V trimmed by 2 bases and J by 6 bases, 8 bases remained unmatched. DNA of the CDR3: TGTGCCAGCAGCTTACCTCATTGGACTAGCGGGACCAATGAGCAGTTCTTC. This sequence encodes CASSLPHWTSGTNEQFF.

This clonotype came up many times. The chain joins TRBV27 to TRBJ2-1; D is possibly TRBD2 (6 bases). The V and J ends lost 5 bases and 2 bases respectively, with 13 bases between them. This CDR3 spans 15 amino acids. Germline lookup yields CDR1 MNHEY and CDR2 SMNVEV (reference sequence). CDR3 loop: CASSDGDFPYNEQFF. CDR3 coding DNA: TGTGCCAGCAGTGACGGGGACTTCCCCTACAATGAGCAGTTCTTC.

This clonotype was detected only a few times. The V call is TRBV7-9, the J call TRBJ1-2, with TRBD1 matching 7 bases. CDR1 SEHNR and CDR2 FQNEAQ come from the germline V gene (reference sequence). The CDR3 is made up of 15 amino acids. The ends lost 5 bases at V and 4 bases at J; junction bases unmatched: 10. CDR3 sequence (DNA): TGTGCCAGCAGCACAACCGGACAGGCGGGCTATGGCTACACCTTC. It codes for CASSTTGQAGYGYTF. The entire variable domain, with the rest obtained from reference TRBV7-9 and TRBJ1-2, is as follows: DTGVSQNPRHKITKRGQNVTFRCDPISEHNRLYWYRQTLGQGPEFLTYFQNEAQLEKSRLLSDRFSAERPKGSFSTLEIQRTEQGDSAMYLCASSTTGQAGYGYTFGSGTRLTVV.

The table lists this clonotype with a few counts. The J gene is TRBJ2-5, the V gene TRBV10-2, with 7 bases matching TRBD2. In germline, CDR1 is WSHSY, CDR2 SAAADI. This CDR3 contains 15 residues. The V segment lost 3 bases and the J segment 2 bases; nucleotides outside the gene matches: 6. The DNA of the CDR3 is TGCGCCAGCAGTGAAGTCGGGAGGTCACAAGAGACCCAGTACTTC. This codes for CASSEVGRSQETQYF.

In regard to this clonotype: This may be a read error: a much more frequent sequence differs by one nucleotide. The conserved phenylalanine or tryptophan normally closing the CDR3 is absent here, so this likely arose from a read error. The V call is TRBV29-1, the J call TRBJ1-4; D uncertain. Germline-derived CDR1 and CDR2 are SQVTM and ANQGSEA. Between the trimmed V and J ends, which lost 5 bases and 2 bases, there was a span of 9 bases. CDR3 length: 13 amino acids. The CDR3 DNA sequence: TGCAGCGTTTCCCGGATTACTAATGAAAAACTGTTTTAT. This gives the protein CSVSRITNEKLFY.

This clonotype has a count of ten or more. The chain combines TRBV20-1 with TRBJ2-3, with 8 bases identical to TRBD2. Germline V gene lookup returns CDR1 DFQATT and CDR2 SNEGSKA (reference sequence). This CDR3 spans 14 amino acids. The V and J ends lost 5 bases and 2 bases, in that order; junction bases with no gene match: 6. CDR3 sequence reads: CSAPPGLDTDTQYF. Here the CDR3 DNA reads TGCAGTGCTCCCCCGGGACTAGACACAGATACGCAGTATTTT.

This clonotype was seen a handful of times. The rearrangement uses TRBV4-2 and TRBJ2-7, with 9 bases matching TRBD2. V lost 0 bases and J lost 6; bases outside the gene matches: 12. The CDR3 has 17 amino acids. From germline, CDR1 is LGHNA and CDR2 YNFKEQ. The CDR3 loop reads CASSQDYSGGEGFEQYF. DNA for the CDR3: TGTGCCAGCAGCCAAGATTATAGCGGGGGAGAGGGATTCGAGCAGTACTTC.

The V and J genes are TRBV12-3 or TRBV12-4 and TRBJ2-7; 7 nucleotides line up with TRBD1. CDR3 length equals 15 residues. Unmatched junction bases numbered 11, after V lost 6 bases and J lost 3 bases. In DNA form, the CDR3 reads TGTGCCAGCAGCCCAGGGGGTGATCCGGACTACGAGCAGTACTTC. This sequence encodes CASSPGGDPDYEQYF.

This clonotype was recorded many times. The chain employs TRBV12-3 or TRBV12-4 and TRBJ2-3; D remains ambiguous. The CDR3 runs to 14 residues. V was cut by 6 bases and J by 3 bases, with 13 bases left in between. The chain's CDR3 is CASRAEPSTDTQYF. CDR3 nucleotides: TGTGCCAGCAGGGCGGAACCCTCAACAGATACGCAGTATTTT.

The chain has TRBV4-2 and TRBJ2-1, with TRBD2 as a possible D gene (6 bases). The CDR3 consists of 17 residues. V lost 1 base, J lost 0 bases, and 13 bases lay in between. The germline V gene has CDR1 LGHNA and CDR2 YNFKEQ. The DNA of the CDR3 is TGTGCCAGCAGCCAAGTAATTAGCGGTCCCTCCTACAATGAGCAGTTCTTC. Protein: CASSQVISGPSYNEQFF.

This clonotype came up a few times. This chain uses TRBV20-1 with TRBJ1-4, with a tentative D call TRBD1 (5 bases). Germline V gene data show CDR1 as DFQATT and CDR2 as SNEGSKA (reference sequence). The CDR3 covers 15 residues. V lost 0 bases and J 3 bases, leaving 11 bases between the germline ends. The CDR3: CSARDPRGANEKLFF. Here the CDR3 DNA reads TGCAGTGCTAGAGATCCCCGGGGGGCTAATGAAAAACTGTTTTTT.

Many counts were recorded for this clonotype. The chain links TRBV4-1 to TRBJ1-3, with 9 bases aligning to TRBD1. The CDR3 has 16 residues. Per the germline V gene, CDR1 is MGHRA and CDR2 is YSYEKL. The J segment lost 2 bases and the V segment lost 1 base, leaving 3 bases of the junction unmatched. The CDR3 is CASSQVRDRAGNTIYF. Written as DNA, the CDR3 is TGCGCCAGCAGCCAAGTCCGGGACAGGGCTGGAAACACCATATATTTT.

A few counts support this clonotype. The CDR3 nucleotides are TGCAGTGCCCAACCCTTCGGGGGTAGCAATCAGCCCCAGCATTTT. It translates to CSAQPFGGSNQPQHF. The gene calls are TRBV20-1 and TRBJ1-5; D is perhaps TRBD1 (5 bases). Trimming stripped 6 bases from V and 0 bases from J, with 15 bases between. This CDR3 has 15 residues. Germline V gene lookup returns CDR1 DFQATT and CDR2 SNEGSKA (reference sequence).

Many counts were recorded for this clonotype. The J gene is TRBJ1-6, the V gene TRBV7-9; possible D gene TRBD1, 6 bases. Trimming took 5 bases from V and 0 from J, leaving 14 bases between them. Germline CDR1 reads SEHNR; CDR2 reads FQNEAQ (reference sequence). This CDR3 is built from 17 residues. DNA for the CDR3: TGTGCCAGCAGCCTATTAAGGGGGAGCTCCTATAATTCACCCCTCCACTTT. This encodes CASSLLRGSSYNSPLHF.

This clonotype was seen a handful of times. The rearrangement links TRBV27 to TRBJ2-2, with D perhaps TRBD1 (5 bases). The germline V gene encodes CDR1 MNHEY and CDR2 SMNVEV (reference sequence). The CDR3 has 13 residues. Trimming took off 2 bases at V and 5 bases at J, with 6 bases between the two ends. Here the CDR3 DNA reads TGTGCCAGCAGTTTACGACAGACCGGGGAGCTGTTTTTT. It translates to CASSLRQTGELFF.

This clonotype was seen repeatedly, ten times or more. The rearrangement links TRBV28 to TRBJ1-2; D not resolved. The V gene's germline CDR1 is MDHEN and CDR2 SYDVKM. Trimming took 6 bases from V and 4 from J, leaving 6 bases between them. The CDR3 has 11 residues. The CDR3 coding sequence is TGTGCCAGCAGCAACAGCTATGGCTACACCTTC. As protein: CASSNSYGYTF.

The rearrangement joins TRBV12-3 or TRBV12-4 to TRBJ2-3, with 8 nucleotides matching TRBD2. CDR3 length: 14 amino acids. V shed 5 bases, J shed 6 bases, and the junction held 7 bases outside the gene matches. CDR3 nucleotide sequence: TGTGCCAGCAGTCCCGGGACTAGAGAGGATACGCAGTATTTT. Its protein product is CASSPGTREDTQYF.

A few counts support this clonotype. The chain joins TRBV30 to TRBJ2-7; D is unclear. Germline V lookup: CDR1 GTSNPN, CDR2 SVGIG (reference sequence). The length of the CDR3 is 11 residues. V was clipped by 2 bases and J by 7 bases, with 9 bases between them. In DNA form, the CDR3 reads TGTGCCTGGAGTCCCCAAAGTGAGCAGTACTTC. It codes for CAWSPQSEQYF.

This clonotype was seen only a few times. V usage is TRBV11-1 and J usage is TRBJ2-3; 8 positions agree with TRBD2. V dropped 9 bases and J dropped 6; count of bases not matched to a gene: 11. Germline loops: CDR1 SGHAT, CDR2 FQDESV (reference sequence). The CDR3 is 14 amino acids. The CDR3 region has the DNA TGTGCCAGTAACCAAGCGGGAGTGAGGGATACGCAGTATTTT. Residues: CASNQAGVRDTQYF.

V gene TRBV7-9 combines with J gene TRBJ2-1, with D perhaps given as TRBD1 or TRBD2 (5 bases each). This CDR3 is 14 amino acids long. The germline gives CDR1 SEHNR, CDR2 FQNEAQ (reference sequence). V lost 10 bases and J lost 2, with 15 bases in between. The CDR3 DNA follows: TGTGCCACAGAGCCGGGACCTCCCTACAATGAGCAGTTCTTC. Translated, it gives CATEPGPPYNEQFF.

This clonotype has a count of ten or more. The chain uses TRBV30 and TRBJ2-2; D gene unclear. Germline V lookup: CDR1 GTSNPN, CDR2 SVGIG (reference sequence). Trimming shortened V by 0 bases and J by 2 bases, and 4 bases separated the two germline ends. The length of the CDR3 is 13 residues. The CDR3 loop reads CAWSVGNTGELFF. For the CDR3, the DNA is TGTGCCTGGAGTGTGGGAAACACCGGGGAGCTGTTTTTT.

This clonotype was observed at least ten times. The chain joins TRBV5-1 to TRBJ2-2, with D possibly being TRBD2 (5 bases). The CDR3 consists of 13 residues. Germline V CDR1 and CDR2: SGHRS, YFSETQ. Trimming stripped 4 bases from V and 8 bases from J, with 12 bases between. As DNA, the CDR3 is TGCGCCAGCAGCCCTGCGGGTCTGGGGGAGCTGTTTTTT. Translating gives CASSPAGLGELFF.

Worth noting for this clonotype: Possible read error: a much larger clone is one base away. The chain has TRBV12-3 or TRBV12-4 and TRBJ1-2; D unclear. The CDR3 consists of 14 residues. The CDR3 loop is CASSLSGIADGDTF. The CDR3 nucleotides are TGTGCCAGCAGTTTATCGGGGATTGCGGATGGCGACACCTTC.

At least ten counts were recorded for this clonotype. The chain combines TRBV6-1 with TRBJ2-7, with 10 bases fitting TRBD1. CDR3 length equals 13 residues. V gave up 8 bases and J gave up 1 base; unmatched junction bases: 2. Germline V gene lookup returns CDR1 MNHNS and CDR2 SASEGT. Here the CDR3 DNA reads TGTGCCAGCGGACAGGGGGATTCCTACGAGCAGTACTTC. This encodes CASGQGDSYEQYF.

This clonotype was recorded many times. This chain connects TRBV12-3 or TRBV12-4 to TRBJ1-5; D may be TRBD1 (5 bases). The CDR3 extends over 14 amino acids. The germline V and J ends were trimmed by 5 bases and 4 bases, with 12 bases remaining between them. CDR3 in amino acids: CASSPDRRNQPQHF. The DNA for the CDR3 is TGTGCCAGCAGTCCAGACAGACGAAATCAGCCCCAGCATTTT.